Each of the 24 T cell receptor beta chains below was sequenced from the same sample in a study of early stage breast cancer tumors. The repertoire was sequenced with immunoSEQ multiplex PCR; TCRdb's copy has only in-frame clones and lacks some. Here the sample spans some 36,000 clones, 74% being singletons. The material sequenced was blood. Receptor source: a person between 55 and 69 years old with breast cancer.

The chain uses TRBV28 and TRBJ1-5; D may be TRBD1 (5 bases). This CDR3 has 15 amino acids. Per germline, CDR1 MDHEN and CDR2 SYDVKM. Trimming removed 2 bases at V and 4 bases at J, with 12 bases between. For the CDR3, the DNA is TGTGCCAGCAGTTTACTTAGGACACTTAATCAGCCCCAGCATTTT. Protein sequence: CASSLLRTLNQPQHF.

V usage is TRBV7-6 and J usage is TRBJ2-7, with TRBD1 identical over 7 bases. V was pared by 0 bases and J by 5 bases, with 10 bases of the junction left unmatched. Germline loops: CDR1 SGHVS, CDR2 FNYEAQ. CDR3 length: 16 residues. CDR3 nucleotide sequence: TGTGCCAGCAGCTTAGCCACAGGGGCGCAAAACAACGAGCAGTACTTC. It translates to CASSLATGAQNNEQYF.

This rearrangement joins TRBV5-8 to TRBJ1-3, with D unclear. The ends were cut back, 0 bases at V and 4 bases at J, with 5 bases in the middle. Germline assignment: CDR1 SGHTS and CDR2 YDEGEE. The CDR3 is made up of 13 amino acids. CDR3 bases: TGTGCCAGCAGCTTGGCCAGGGGAAACACCATATATTTT. Protein: CASSLARGNTIYF. The complete variable domain, with remaining parts taken from reference TRBV5-8 and TRBJ1-3, reads EAGVTQSPTHLIKTRGQQATLRCSPISGHTSVYWYQQALGLGLQFLLWYDEGEERNRGNFPPRFSGRQFPNYSSELNVNALELEDSALYLCASSLARGNTIYFGEGSWLTVV.

The CDR3 sequence: CASRQGKQGHTEAFF. For the CDR3, the DNA is TGTGCCAGCAGGCAAGGAAAACAGGGTCACACTGAAGCTTTCTTT. This chain links TRBV28 with TRBJ1-1; tentatively, D is TRBD1 (6 bases). CDR1 is MDHEN, CDR2 SYDVKM, per germline. CDR3 length equals 15 residues. V shed 6 bases and J shed 3 bases, with 17 bases lying between them. Filled out from reference TRBV28 and TRBJ1-1, the complete variable domain reads DVKVTQSSRYLVKRTGEKVFLECVQDMDHENMFWYRQDPGLGLRLIYFSYDVKMKEKGDIPEGYSVSREKKERFSLILESASTNQTSMYLCASRQGKQGHTEAFFGQGTRLTVV.

This clone has only one observation. This rearrangement joins TRBV30 to TRBJ2-1, with no clear D. CDR1 is GTSNPN and CDR2 is SVGIG in the germline V gene (reference sequence). The CDR3 runs 10 residues. Trimming removed 5 bases at V and 6 bases at J, with 5 bases between. The CDR3 reads CAWGFNEQFF. The DNA of the CDR3 is TGTGCCTGGGGGTTCAATGAGCAGTTCTTC.

The rearrangement links TRBV7-9 to TRBJ2-3; D might be TRBD2 (6 bases). V lost 2 bases and J lost 2, with 14 bases in between. This CDR3 is 16 amino acids long. Germline CDR1 and CDR2: SEHNR and FQNEAQ (reference sequence). The CDR3 loop reads CASSLNPGVDTDTQYF. CDR3 DNA: TGTGCCAGCAGCTTAAATCCGGGGGTCGACACAGATACGCAGTATTTT.

The V and J genes are TRBV7-2 and TRBJ2-1, with 9 bases aligning to TRBD1. The CDR3 length is 14 residues. Germline CDR1 is SGHTA and CDR2 is FQGNSA. J gave up 8 bases and V 5 bases, and 7 bases lay outside the gene matches. CDR3 in DNA: TGTGCCAGCAGCGACAGGGGGTATAGCTATGAGCAGTTCTTC. This sequence encodes CASSDRGYSYEQFF.

This chain connects TRBV28 to TRBJ1-2; D is uncertain. The CDR3 totals 14 residues. Per the germline V gene, CDR1 is MDHEN and CDR2 is SYDVKM. V lost 4 bases and J 4 bases, leaving 13 bases between the germline ends. The CDR3 DNA reads TGTGCCAGCAGTTCCGGGCCACCTGCCTATGGCTACACCTTC. It is translated as CASSSGPPAYGYTF.

The chain joins TRBV2 to TRBJ1-5; TRBD1 is a possible D gene (5 bases). The CDR3 contains 17 residues. Germline lookup yields CDR1 SNHLY and CDR2 FYNNEI. V lost 7 bases and J 3 bases, leaving 22 bases between the germline ends. The CDR3 DNA reads as TGTGCCAGCACCACTGGGGGGGGGTCGGCGGACAATCAGCCCCAGCATTTT. Translation: CASTTGGGSADNQPQHF.

V usage is TRBV28 and J usage is TRBJ2-7; 9 nucleotides line up with TRBD1. The length of the CDR3 is 14 residues. The V gene end was trimmed by 8 bases and the J gene end by 0 bases; junction bases not matched to a gene: 5. Per the germline V gene, CDR1 is MDHEN and CDR2 is SYDVKM. DNA of the CDR3: TGTGCCAGCGGCGGACAGGGGATCTCCTACGAGCAGTACTTC. This gives the protein CASGGQGISYEQYF.

The rearrangement joins TRBV6-5 to TRBJ2-3; D is perhaps TRBD2 (6 bases). From germline, CDR1 is MNHEY and CDR2 SVGAGI. Trimming stripped 1 base from V and 4 bases from J, with 9 bases between. The CDR3 totals 14 residues. CDR3 loop: CASSYYQRADTQYF. The CDR3 nucleotides read TGTGCCAGCAGTTACTACCAGCGGGCAGATACGCAGTATTTT.

V and J are TRBV27 and TRBJ2-3, with 7 bases lining up with TRBD2. This CDR3 has 17 residues. Germline V CDR1 and CDR2: MNHEY, SMNVEV (reference sequence). Trimming removed 7 bases from V and 2 bases from J; junction bases left unmatched: 15. The chain's CDR3 is CASTKAGLADFTDTQYF. The CDR3 bases are TGTGCCAGCACCAAGGCGGGTCTAGCGGATTTCACAGATACGCAGTATTTT.

The V gene is TRBV6-1, the J gene TRBJ2-1; 8 bases are shared with TRBD2. Germline values: CDR1 MNHNS, CDR2 SASEGT. V shed 4 bases and J 5 bases; nucleotides not matched to a gene: 7. The CDR3 loop spans 15 amino acids. CDR3: CASSGGVGRDNEQFF. Here the CDR3 DNA reads TGTGCCAGCAGTGGTGGGGTCGGGAGGGACAATGAGCAGTTCTTC.

This clone appeared a few times. This chain uses TRBV19 with TRBJ1-1; a possible D gene is TRBD1 (5 bases). V was trimmed by 6 bases and J by 9 bases, leaving 17 bases between them. CDR1 and CDR2 from the germline V gene are LNHDA and SQIVND (reference sequence). The CDR3 runs 13 residues. CDR3 in amino acids: CASRPRGGWKAFF. CDR3 nucleotide sequence: TGTGCCAGTAGACCCCGGGGCGGGTGGAAAGCTTTCTTT.

This clone was seen once. V is TRBV5-1 and J is TRBJ1-3; D may be TRBD1 (5 bases). Trimming stripped 4 bases from V and 0 bases from J, with 14 bases between. The CDR3 runs to 16 residues. Germline values: CDR1 SGHRS, CDR2 YFSETQ. CDR3 region: CASSLPTGSSGNTIYF. The CDR3 DNA reads as TGCGCCAGCAGCCTACCAACAGGAAGCTCTGGAAACACCATATATTTT.

The chain recombines TRBV19 with TRBJ2-7; TRBD1 matches at 8 bases. CDR3 size: 16 residues. Germline CDR1 and CDR2: LNHDA and SQIVND (reference sequence). With 1 base clipped from V and 8 bases from J, the junction kept 13 bases outside the gene matches. CDR3 in DNA: TGTGCCAGTAGTATAGCGGAGTCAGGGGGCCGTGTGAAGCAGTACTTC. Amino acid sequence: CASSIAESGGRVKQYF.

The V call is TRBV7-8, the J call TRBJ2-7, with D uncertain. V gave up 2 bases and J gave up 2 bases, with 13 bases separating them. In germline, CDR1 is SGHVS, CDR2 FQNEAQ. The CDR3 has 15 residues. The CDR3 loop reads CASSLFRPRAYEQYF. CDR3 sequence (DNA): TGTGCCAGCAGCTTATTCCGGCCTCGGGCCTACGAGCAGTACTTC. The whole variable domain, filled in from reference TRBV7-8 and TRBJ2-7, reads GAGVSQSPRYKVAKRGQDVALRCDPISGHVSLFWYQQALGQGPEFLTYFQNEAQLDKSGLPSDRFFAERPEGSVSTLKIQRTQQEDSAVYLCASSLFRPRAYEQYFGPGTRLTVT.

This clone was observed a handful of times. The CDR3 here is CASSETTYEQYF. CDR3 DNA sequence: TGCGCCAGCAGCGAGACCACCTACGAGCAGTACTTC. The genes are TRBV5-1 and TRBJ2-7, with D hard to call. The CDR3 is 12 residues long. The ends were cut back, 4 bases at V and 2 bases at J, with 7 bases in the middle. Germline lookup yields CDR1 SGHRS and CDR2 YFSETQ.

J is TRBJ1-4 and V is TRBV7-9; D is perhaps TRBD1 (5 bases). Deletions cut 6 bases from V and 3 bases from J, with 11 bases between. The length of the CDR3 is 14 residues. Germline CDR1 is SEHNR and CDR2 is FQNEAQ (reference sequence). Here the CDR3 reads CASSAGSPNEKLFF. The CDR3 bases are TGTGCCAGCAGTGCAGGGTCACCTAATGAAAAACTGTTTTTT.

The CDR3 loop reads CASRTGSANAGEQYF. The CDR3 nucleotides read TGTGCCAGTAGGACAGGGTCGGCCAATGCGGGAGAGCAGTACTTC. The rearrangement joins TRBV19 to TRBJ2-7; D possibly corresponds to TRBD1 (7 bases). CDR1 and CDR2 (germline): LNHDA, SQIVND (reference sequence). The CDR3 is made up of 15 amino acids. V was trimmed by 6 bases and J by 7 bases, leaving 22 bases between them.

This clone was seen only once. V usage is TRBV2 and J usage is TRBJ1-5; the match to TRBD1 covers 10 bases. Germline V gene data show CDR1 as SNHLY and CDR2 as FYNNEI. This CDR3 has 15 residues. Germline trimming cut 6 bases from V and 2 bases from J; bases unmatched to any gene: 4. The CDR3 nucleotides read TGTGCCAGCAGATTCGGGACAGGGGGCAATCAGCCCCAGCATTTT. Translation: CASRFGTGGNQPQHF.

This clone was seen once. The genes are TRBV19 and TRBJ1-3; D ambiguous. This CDR3 is built from 11 residues. Germline-derived CDR1 and CDR2 are LNHDA and SQIVND (reference sequence). The CDR3 is CGAFSGNTIYF. CDR3 nucleotide sequence: TGTGGCGCTTTCTCTGGAAACACCATATATTTT.

Only a few counts were recorded for this clone. The chain has TRBV5-1 and TRBJ2-7; 9 bases agree with TRBD2. Germline values: CDR1 SGHRS, CDR2 YFSETQ. The ends lost 2 bases at V and 3 bases at J; junction bases unmatched: 6. The CDR3 totals 15 residues. The CDR3 region has the DNA TGCGCCAGCAGCTTTGGACTAGCGATCATCTACGAGCAGTACTTC. Translation gives CASSFGLAIIYEQYF.

The chain has TRBV5-5 and TRBJ2-7; D is perhaps TRBD2 (5 bases). In germline, CDR1 is SGHKS, CDR2 YYEKEE (reference sequence). V was trimmed by 3 bases and J by 2 bases, leaving 6 bases between them. CDR3 length: 12 residues. CDR3 residues: CASSSGTYEQYF. The CDR3 DNA sequence: TGTGCCAGCAGCTCGGGGACCTACGAGCAGTACTTC.